This TCR beta chain was captured in a study of T-cell memory formation after mild COVID-19. On the study more broadly: Each donor largely had its own TCR clusters.

Study conclusions and caveats: Clones that shrank (day 15 to 85) were balanced CD4/CD8, whereas later expanders leaned CD4+. Unconfirmed was the SARS-CoV-2 specificity of second-wave clones that peaked on day 37.

V was pared by 1 base and J by 0 bases, with 9 bases of the junction left unmatched. This CDR3 has 18 residues. The germline V gene encodes CDR1 MGHRA and CDR2 YSYEKL. The TCR alpha and TCR beta cDNA libraries, bearing sample barcodes and UMIs, were generated by 5'RACE using constant-segment primers. TCRdb reprocessed the 5' RACE reads with MiXCR, giving one entry per CDR3 protein. There are fewer than 450,000 distinct CDR3 sequences in the sample; 21% occur only once, and around 13% lies in the top ten. This clonotype was seen only a few times. What it recognizes is unknown. This receptor was obtained from an adult woman who had mild COVID-19 (a few samples of this study predate the infection). Cell type and time point are not known. The chain recombines TRBV4-1 with TRBJ1-5, with TRBD1 matching over 7 bases. Material: PBMCs or a T cell subset sorted from them (not recorded which). The CDR3 reads CASSQVPTGEYSNQPQHF. The DNA for the CDR3 is TGCGCCAGCAGCCAAGTCCCAACAGGGGAGTATAGCAATCAGCCCCAGCATTTT.